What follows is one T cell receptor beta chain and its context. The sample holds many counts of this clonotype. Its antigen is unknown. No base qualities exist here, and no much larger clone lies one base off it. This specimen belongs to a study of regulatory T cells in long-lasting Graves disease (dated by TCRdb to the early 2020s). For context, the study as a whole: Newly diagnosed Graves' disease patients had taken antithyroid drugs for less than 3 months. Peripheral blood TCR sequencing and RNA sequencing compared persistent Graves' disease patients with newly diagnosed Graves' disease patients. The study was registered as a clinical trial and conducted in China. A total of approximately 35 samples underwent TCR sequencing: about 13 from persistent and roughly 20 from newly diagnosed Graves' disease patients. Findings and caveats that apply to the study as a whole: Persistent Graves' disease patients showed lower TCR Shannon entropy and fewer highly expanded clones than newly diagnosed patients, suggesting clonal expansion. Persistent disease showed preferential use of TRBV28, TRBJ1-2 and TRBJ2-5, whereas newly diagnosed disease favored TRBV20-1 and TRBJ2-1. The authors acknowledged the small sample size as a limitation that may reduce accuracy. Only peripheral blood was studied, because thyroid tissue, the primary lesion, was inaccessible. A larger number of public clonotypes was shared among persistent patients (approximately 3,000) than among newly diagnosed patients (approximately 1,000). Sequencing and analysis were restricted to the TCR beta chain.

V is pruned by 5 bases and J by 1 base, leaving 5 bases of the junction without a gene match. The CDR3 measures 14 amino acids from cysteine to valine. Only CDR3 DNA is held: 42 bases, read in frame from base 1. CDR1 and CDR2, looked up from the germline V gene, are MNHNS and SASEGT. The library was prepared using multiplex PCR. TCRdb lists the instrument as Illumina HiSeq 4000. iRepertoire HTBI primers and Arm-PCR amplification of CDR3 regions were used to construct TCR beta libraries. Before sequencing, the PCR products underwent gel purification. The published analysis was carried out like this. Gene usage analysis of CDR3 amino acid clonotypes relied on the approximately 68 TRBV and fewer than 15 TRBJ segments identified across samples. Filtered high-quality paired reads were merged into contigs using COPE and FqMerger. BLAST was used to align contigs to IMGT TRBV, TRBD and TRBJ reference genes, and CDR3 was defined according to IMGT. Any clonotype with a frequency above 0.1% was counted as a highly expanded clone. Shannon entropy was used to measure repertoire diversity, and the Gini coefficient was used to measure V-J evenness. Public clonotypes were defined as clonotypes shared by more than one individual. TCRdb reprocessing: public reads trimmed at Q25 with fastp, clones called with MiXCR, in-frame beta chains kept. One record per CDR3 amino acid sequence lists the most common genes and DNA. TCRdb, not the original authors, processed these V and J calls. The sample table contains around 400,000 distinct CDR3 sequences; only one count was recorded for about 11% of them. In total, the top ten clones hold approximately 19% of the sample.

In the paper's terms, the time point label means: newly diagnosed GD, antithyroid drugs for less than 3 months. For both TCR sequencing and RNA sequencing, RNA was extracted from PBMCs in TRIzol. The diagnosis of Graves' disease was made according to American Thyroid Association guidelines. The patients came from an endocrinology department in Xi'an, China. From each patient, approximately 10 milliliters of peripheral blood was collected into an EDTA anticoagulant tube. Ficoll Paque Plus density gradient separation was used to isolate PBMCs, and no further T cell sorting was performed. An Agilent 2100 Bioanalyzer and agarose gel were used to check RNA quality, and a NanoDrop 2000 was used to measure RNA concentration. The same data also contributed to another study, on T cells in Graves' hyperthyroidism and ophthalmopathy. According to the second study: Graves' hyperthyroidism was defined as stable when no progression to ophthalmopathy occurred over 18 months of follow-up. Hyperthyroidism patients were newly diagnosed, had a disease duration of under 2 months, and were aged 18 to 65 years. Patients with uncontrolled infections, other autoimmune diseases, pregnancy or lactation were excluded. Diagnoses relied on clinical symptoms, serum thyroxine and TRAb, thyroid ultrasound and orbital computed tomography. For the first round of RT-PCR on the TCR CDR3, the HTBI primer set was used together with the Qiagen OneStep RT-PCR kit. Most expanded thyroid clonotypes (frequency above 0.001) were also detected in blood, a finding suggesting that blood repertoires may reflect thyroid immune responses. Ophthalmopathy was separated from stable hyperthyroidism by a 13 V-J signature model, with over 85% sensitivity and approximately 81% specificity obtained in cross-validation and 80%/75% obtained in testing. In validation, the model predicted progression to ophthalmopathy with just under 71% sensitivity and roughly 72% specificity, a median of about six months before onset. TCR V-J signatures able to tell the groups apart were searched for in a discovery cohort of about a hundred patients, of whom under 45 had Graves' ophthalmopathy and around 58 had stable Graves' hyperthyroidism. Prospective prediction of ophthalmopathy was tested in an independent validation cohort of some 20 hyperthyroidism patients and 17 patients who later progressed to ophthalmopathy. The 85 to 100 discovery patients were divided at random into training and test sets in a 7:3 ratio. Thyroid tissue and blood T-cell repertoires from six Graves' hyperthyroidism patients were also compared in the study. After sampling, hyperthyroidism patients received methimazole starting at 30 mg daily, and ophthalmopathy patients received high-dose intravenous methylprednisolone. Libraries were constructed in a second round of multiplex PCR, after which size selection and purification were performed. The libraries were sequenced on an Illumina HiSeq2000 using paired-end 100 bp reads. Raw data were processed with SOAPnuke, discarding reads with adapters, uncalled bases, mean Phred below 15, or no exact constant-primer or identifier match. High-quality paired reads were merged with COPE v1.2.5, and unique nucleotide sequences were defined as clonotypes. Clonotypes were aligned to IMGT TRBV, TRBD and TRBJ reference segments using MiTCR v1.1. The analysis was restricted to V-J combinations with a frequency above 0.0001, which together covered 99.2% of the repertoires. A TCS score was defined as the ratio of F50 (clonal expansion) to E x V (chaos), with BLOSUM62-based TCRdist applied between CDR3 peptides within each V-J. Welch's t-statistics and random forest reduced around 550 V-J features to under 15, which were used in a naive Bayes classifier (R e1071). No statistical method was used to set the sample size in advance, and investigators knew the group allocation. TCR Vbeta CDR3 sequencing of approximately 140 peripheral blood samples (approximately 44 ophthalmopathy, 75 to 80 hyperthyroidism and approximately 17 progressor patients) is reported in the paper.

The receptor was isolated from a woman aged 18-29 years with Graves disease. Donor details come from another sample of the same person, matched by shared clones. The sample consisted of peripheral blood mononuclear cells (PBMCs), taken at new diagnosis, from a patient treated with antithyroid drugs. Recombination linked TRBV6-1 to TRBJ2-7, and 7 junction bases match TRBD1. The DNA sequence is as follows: TGTGCCAGCAGTCCCGGACAGGAGTCCTACGAGCAGTACGTC. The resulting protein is CASSPGQESYEQYV.